Included here is one TCR beta chain sequence, with context. Its antigen is still unknown. This specimen belongs to a study of cytomegalovirus exposure and HLA in healthy donors. In the PCR, 60 Vbeta and 13 Jbeta primers were used. Profiled with immunoSEQ multiplex PCR; TCRdb holds only in-frame clones, not every one. The table lists some 67,000 clones, 80% to 90% of them singletons. Overall study results and limits: Upon later analysis, TCR association rates were observed to vary by HLA locus, being highest for DRB1 and lowest for HLA-C. From TCR beta sequences, most subjects' HLA-A and HLA-B alleles were reportedly predicted accurately. Productive rates of about 87% or about 30% were seen for most TCR beta V segments in an earlier analysis.

CDR1 and CDR2 (germline): SGHVS, FQNEAQ. The CDR3 is 15 residues long. Trimming removed 5 bases from V and 0 bases from J, with 11 bases in between. The sequence derives from a woman younger than 45 in good health and CMV-seropositive. The sample taken for sequencing was PBMCs. The J gene is TRBJ1-5, the V gene TRBV7-8; TRBD1 is a possible D gene (6 bases). The CDR3 bases are TGTGCCAGCAGCCCGGGGGGCATTAGCAATCAGCCCCAGCATTTT. It specifies CASSPGGISNQPQHF. Looking up the rest from reference TRBV7-8 and TRBJ1-5 gives the full variable domain: GAGVSQSPRYKVAKRGQDVALRCDPISGHVSLFWYQQALGQGPEFLTYFQNEAQLDKSGLPSDRFFAERPEGSVSTLKIQRTQQEDSAVYLCASSPGGISNQPQHFGDGTRLSIL.